The clone carrying this T cell receptor beta chain was seen a few times. Every isolated RNA sample was fully reverse transcribed, so sequencing captured expressed TCRB transcripts. Profiled with immunoSEQ multiplex PCR; TCRdb holds only in-frame clones, not every one. Of 130,000 or so clones in the sample, nearly 9.5% are singletons; the top ten hold about 0.61%. This sample is drawn from a study of beta chain features in type 1 diabetes. Germline assignment: CDR1 SGDLS and CDR2 YYNGEE. V lost 0 bases and J lost 5, with 12 bases in between. The CDR3 extends over 15 amino acids. The J gene is TRBJ2-1, the V gene TRBV9, with D perhaps TRBD1 (6 bases). Sequences were obtained from central memory CD4+ T cells from blood. The receptor's source is a man aged 18 to 30 in good health. In nucleotides, the CDR3 is TGTGCCAGCAGCGTAGGGGGCTACAGGGACAATGAGCAGTTCTTC. Translation gives CASSVGGYRDNEQFF. The full variable domain, with the rest looked up from reference TRBV9 and TRBJ2-1, is DSGVTQTPKHLITATGQRVTLRCSPRSGDLSVYWYQQSLDQGLQFLIQYYNGEERAKGNILERFSAQQFPDLHSELNLSSLELGDSALYFCASSVGGYRDNEQFFGPGTRLTVL.